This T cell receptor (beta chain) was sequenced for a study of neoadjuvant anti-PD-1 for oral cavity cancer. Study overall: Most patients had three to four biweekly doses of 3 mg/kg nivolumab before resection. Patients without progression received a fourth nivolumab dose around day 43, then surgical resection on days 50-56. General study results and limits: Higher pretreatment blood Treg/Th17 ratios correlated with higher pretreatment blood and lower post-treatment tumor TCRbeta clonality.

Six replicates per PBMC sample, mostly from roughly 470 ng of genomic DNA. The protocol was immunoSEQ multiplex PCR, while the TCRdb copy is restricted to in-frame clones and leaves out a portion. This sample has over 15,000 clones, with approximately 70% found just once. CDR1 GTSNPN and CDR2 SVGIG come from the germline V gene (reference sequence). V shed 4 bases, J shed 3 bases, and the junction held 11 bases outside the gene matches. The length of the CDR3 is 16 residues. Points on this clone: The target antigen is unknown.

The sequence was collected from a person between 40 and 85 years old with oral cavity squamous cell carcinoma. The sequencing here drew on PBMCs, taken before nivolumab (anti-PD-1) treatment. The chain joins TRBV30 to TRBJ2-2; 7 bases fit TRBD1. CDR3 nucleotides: TGTGCCTGGAAGAGACAGGGACCCCGATACACCGGGGAGCTGTTTTTT. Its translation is CAWKRQGPRYTGELFF. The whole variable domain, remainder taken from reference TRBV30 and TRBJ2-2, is SQTIHQWPATLVQPVGSPLSLECTVEGTSNPNLYWYRQAAGRGLQLLFYSVGIGQISSEVPQNLSASRPQDRQFILSSKKLLLSDSGFYLCAWKRQGPRYTGELFFGEGSRLTVL.